This passage covers 30 T cell receptor beta chains from one sample sequenced in a study of CD8+ T cells in alopecia areata. Isolated RNA was reverse transcribed into cDNA used as the sequencing template. TCRdb keeps only in-frame clones here, not all; method: immunoSEQ multiplex PCR. Of 30,000 to 45,000 clones listed, less than 55% are singletons. In a group of about 5 patients, CD4+ cells were sorted into CD25+CD127- cells. Source material: CD4+ Tregs sorted from blood. All receptors derive from a human donor with alopecia areata.

This chain joins TRBV6-1 and TRBJ1-2; D is ambiguous. Trimming left V 2 bases short and J 8 bases short, with 18 bases between. There are 15 residues in the CDR3. Germline lookup yields CDR1 MNHNS and CDR2 SASEGT. The CDR3 here is CASSEYLGLLYGYTF. Here the CDR3 DNA reads TGTGCCAGCAGTGAATATTTGGGATTATTATACGGCTACACCTTC.

The genes are TRBV20-1 and TRBJ1-1; D not resolved. The germline CDR1 and CDR2 sequences are DFQATT and SNEGSKA (reference sequence). The CDR3 sequence is 11 residues long. The V end was cut by 0 bases, the J end by 5 bases, with 4 bases between. The CDR3 bases are TGCAGTGCTAGAGATCGGACTGAAGCTTTCTTT. This translates into CSARDRTEAFF.

This chain links TRBV6-6 with TRBJ1-5; a weak D match, TRBD1 (5 bases). V was cut by 0 bases and J by 2 bases, with 11 bases left in between. The V gene's germline CDR1 is MNHNY and CDR2 SVGAGI (reference sequence). The CDR3 loop spans 16 amino acids. This chain's CDR3 is CASSYSIGAGNQPQHF. CDR3 sequence (DNA): TGTGCCAGCAGTTACTCGATCGGGGCCGGCAATCAGCCCCAGCATTTT.

This clone appeared a few times. The rearrangement joins TRBV29-1 to TRBJ1-1; 7 bases map to TRBD1. J gave up 4 bases and V 6 bases, and 8 bases lay outside the gene matches. The CDR3 has 13 amino acids. Germline V lookup: CDR1 SQVTM, CDR2 ANQGSEA. The CDR3 bases are TGCAGCGTCACACAGGGGTTGAGCACTGAAGCTTTCTTT. This encodes CSVTQGLSTEAFF.

The chain carries TRBV16 and TRBJ1-2; D gene uncertain. Germline V lookup: CDR1 KGHSY, CDR2 FQNENV. The CDR3 runs 14 residues. Trimming stripped 1 base from V and 2 bases from J, with 8 bases between. CDR3 nucleotide sequence: TGTGCCAGCAGCCAATATCAGCAGAACTATGGCTACACCTTC. Its protein product is CASSQYQQNYGYTF.

The V call is TRBV4-3, the J call TRBJ2-7, with D hard to call. The CDR3 has 14 residues. Germline V gene lookup returns CDR1 LGHNA and CDR2 YSLEER. The V gene lost 3 bases and the J gene lost 6 bases, with 15 bases spanning the gap. In DNA form, the CDR3 reads TGCGCCAGCAGCCACCTGCGATTATCAGGCGAGCAGTACTTC. As protein: CASSHLRLSGEQYF.

The chain links TRBV7-2 to TRBJ2-5; D gene unclear. Looked up from germline, CDR1 is SGHTA and CDR2 is FQGNSA. This CDR3 is 12 amino acids long. With 5 bases removed from V and 1 base from J, the gap between germline ends came to 5 bases. CDR3 loop: CASSPLQETQYF. The CDR3 bases are TGTGCCAGCAGCCCCCTCCAAGAGACCCAGTACTTC.

The count of this clone is one. The rearrangement joins TRBV7-2 to TRBJ2-5; TRBD2 is a possible D gene (5 bases). This CDR3 has 17 residues. The germline CDR1 and CDR2 sequences are SGHTA and FQGNSA. V lost 5 bases and J 5 bases, leaving 24 bases between the germline ends. The CDR3 bases are TGTGCCAGCAGCATTAGCCGAGGCGCGGGCCTCGGTGAGACCCAGTACTTC. Encoded protein: CASSISRGAGLGETQYF. The full variable domain, rest sourced from reference TRBV7-2 and TRBJ2-5, is GAGVSQSPSNKVTEKGKDVELRCDPISGHTALYWYRQSLGQGLEFLIYFQGNSAPDKSGLPSDRFSAERTGGSVSTLTIQRTQQEDSAVYLCASSISRGAGLGETQYFGPGTRLLVL.

The chain employs TRBV7-2 and TRBJ1-2; D may be TRBD1 (5 bases). Germline CDR1 and CDR2: SGHTA and FQGNSA. V lost 4 bases and J 3 bases, leaving 12 bases between the germline ends. This CDR3 is built from 14 residues. As DNA, the CDR3 is TGTGCCAGCAGCTCGCAGGGTGGGGACTATGGCTACACCTTC. Translated, it gives CASSSQGGDYGYTF.

The chain recombines TRBV4-2 with TRBJ2-1, with 8 bases identical to TRBD2. Trimming removed 0 bases from V and 7 bases from J; junction bases left unmatched: 5. This CDR3 spans 15 amino acids. Germline V CDR1 and CDR2: LGHNA, YNFKEQ. Written as DNA, the CDR3 is TGTGCCAGCAGCCAAGATCCTAGCGGGCCAAATGAGCAGTTCTTC. It specifies CASSQDPSGPNEQFF.

The CDR3 loop is CAWSVRRVGEQYF. CDR3 DNA: TGTGCCTGGAGTGTACGAAGGGTTGGTGAGCAGTACTTC. This rearrangement joins TRBV30 to TRBJ2-7; D is ambiguous. Germline V gene lookup returns CDR1 GTSNPN and CDR2 SVGIG (reference sequence). CDR3 length: 13 amino acids. V lost 0 bases to trimming and J lost 7 bases, with 13 bases between them.

The rearrangement joins TRBV6-5 to TRBJ2-6; tentative D call: TRBD1 (5 bases). V was pared by 5 bases and J by 4 bases, with 6 bases between. CDR3 size: 13 residues. Germline V gene sequence: CDR1 MNHEY, CDR2 SVGAGI. The CDR3 is CASSPGGANVLTF. The CDR3 DNA follows: TGTGCCAGCAGTCCAGGGGGGGCCAACGTCCTGACTTTC.

The count of this clone is one. The chain carries TRBV13 and TRBJ1-4; no reliable D call. V lost 4 bases and J lost 7, with 16 bases in between. This CDR3 is 15 amino acids long. In germline, CDR1 is PRHDT, CDR2 FYEKMQ (reference sequence). The CDR3 sequence: CASSSPDQRGEKLFF. CDR3 DNA sequence: TGTGCCAGCAGCTCCCCGGACCAACGCGGTGAAAAACTGTTTTTT.

CDR3 amino acids: CASSPLTRNGYTF. The CDR3, as DNA: TGTGCCAGCAGTCCATTGACAAGGAATGGCTACACCTTC. The rearrangement links TRBV2 to TRBJ1-2; no definite D call. The length of the CDR3 is 13 residues. Germline V gene data show CDR1 as SNHLY and CDR2 as FYNNEI. Trimming cost V 5 bases and J 6 bases, with 13 bases left between them.

V usage is TRBV11-1 and J usage is TRBJ2-2; D is unresolved. Trimming cost V 8 bases and J 5 bases, with 15 bases left between them. This CDR3 is built from 14 residues. Germline CDR1 reads SGHAT; CDR2 reads FQDESV (reference sequence). The CDR3 sequence is CASRSRRSTGELFF. CDR3 bases: TGTGCCAGCCGCAGCAGGCGTTCGACCGGGGAGCTGTTTTTT.

This clone was counted between two and nine times. V is TRBV7-3 and J is TRBJ2-5, with 8 bases identical to TRBD1. This CDR3 region has 16 residues. Germline CDR1 is SGHTA and CDR2 is FQGTGA. Germline trimming cut 3 bases from V and 6 bases from J; bases unmatched to any gene: 12. The CDR3 loop reads CASSLEGQGRGKTQYF. Written as DNA, the CDR3 is TGTGCCAGCAGCTTGGAAGGACAGGGCCGCGGAAAGACCCAGTACTTC.

The rearrangement links TRBV28 to TRBJ2-1; 12 bases match TRBD2. This CDR3 has 18 amino acids. Germline V gene lookup returns CDR1 MDHEN and CDR2 SYDVKM. Unmatched junction bases numbered 11, after V lost 8 bases and J lost 0 bases. This chain's CDR3 is CASLGLAGGWSSYNEQFF. The CDR3 DNA is TGTGCCAGCTTGGGGCTAGCGGGAGGGTGGAGCTCCTACAATGAGCAGTTCTTC.

This clone was observed a handful of times. The chain carries TRBV5-1 and TRBJ1-2; tentatively, D is TRBD1 (5 bases). Germline CDR1 is SGHRS and CDR2 is YFSETQ. This CDR3 contains 13 residues. Between the trimmed V and J ends, which lost 0 bases and 8 bases, there was a span of 11 bases. As DNA, the CDR3 is TGCGCCAGCAGCTTGGTAATTCAGGGCGGCTACACCTTC. This codes for CASSLVIQGGYTF.

The chain combines TRBV19 with TRBJ2-7, with 9 positions matching TRBD1. The J segment lost 1 base and the V segment lost 3 bases, leaving 7 bases of the junction unmatched. CDR3 size: 16 residues. Germline V gives CDR1 LNHDA, CDR2 SQIVND (reference sequence). The DNA of the CDR3 is TGTGCCAGTAGTATTGGCGCCGGGACAGGGTCCTACGAGCAGTACTTC. Protein: CASSIGAGTGSYEQYF.

The genes are TRBV28 and TRBJ2-5, with D perhaps TRBD1 (6 bases). The CDR3 consists of 17 residues. CDR1 MDHEN and CDR2 SYDVKM come from the germline V gene. Trimming left V 4 bases short and J 1 base short, with 19 bases between. The CDR3 sequence: CASSSPYREFSQETQYF. In nucleotides, the CDR3 is TGTGCCAGCAGTTCACCATACAGGGAGTTTAGCCAAGAGACCCAGTACTTC.

There are a few counts of this clone. The chain joins TRBV29-1 to TRBJ1-5, with TRBD1 matching over 7 bases. The germline gives CDR1 SQVTM, CDR2 ANQGSEA. CDR3 length: 13 amino acids. The ends lost 6 bases at V and 3 bases at J; junction bases unmatched: 5. The CDR3 DNA is TGCAGCGTGGGGGGACAGCTCAATCAGCCCCAGCATTTT. As protein: CSVGGQLNQPQHF.

As for this clone: Different DNA sequences within this sample yield the same CDR3. V usage is TRBV9 and J usage is TRBJ2-1, with 9 bases identical to TRBD2. This CDR3 comprises 15 residues. V dropped 0 bases and J dropped 4; count of bases not matched to a gene: 2. Germline V gene data show CDR1 as SGDLS and CDR2 as YYNGEE. This CDR3 reads CASSVELAGYNEQFF. In DNA, the CDR3 is TGTGCCAGCAGCGTAGAGCTAGCGGGGTACAATGAGCAGTTCTTC.

This clone qualifies as medium-sized. This chain connects TRBV14 to TRBJ2-1; TRBD2 is a possible D gene (5 bases). This CDR3 is built from 11 residues. Per germline, CDR1 SGHDN and CDR2 FVKESK. Trimming stripped 6 bases from V and 7 bases from J, with 7 bases between. CDR3 sequence reads: CASRGENEQFF. The CDR3 DNA reads as TGTGCCAGCAGGGGAGAGAATGAGCAGTTCTTC.

The chain has TRBV25-1 and TRBJ2-3; D uncertain. Germline lookup yields CDR1 MGHDK and CDR2 SYGVNS. The length of the CDR3 is 12 residues. V lost 2 bases and J 5 bases, leaving 5 bases between the germline ends. CDR3 sequence: CASSEHKDTQYF. Here the CDR3 DNA reads TGTGCCAGCAGTGAACATAAAGATACGCAGTATTTT.

This chain links TRBV15 with TRBJ1-5, with 7 bases that match TRBD1. CDR3 length equals 13 residues. V dropped 8 bases and J dropped 7; count of bases not matched to a gene: 8. Germline-derived CDR1 and CDR2 are LNHNV and YYDKDF (reference sequence). This CDR3 is CATQTGRGQPQHF. The CDR3 DNA is TGTGCCACCCAGACAGGGCGAGGACAGCCCCAGCATTTT.

This clone was seen only a few times. The chain is built from TRBV9 and TRBJ2-5, with D unclear. Germline lookup yields CDR1 SGDLS and CDR2 YYNGEE. The CDR3 sequence is 15 residues long. The V gene lost 4 bases and the J gene lost 3 bases, with 16 bases spanning the gap. CDR3 nucleotide sequence: TGTGCCAGCAGCCCCGGCCTAGGAAGAGAAGAGACCCAGTACTTC. This gives the protein CASSPGLGREETQYF.

The V and J genes are TRBV29-1 and TRBJ2-3; D is unresolved. The CDR3 has 12 residues. Deletions cut 3 bases from V and 5 bases from J, with 9 bases between. Germline V lookup: CDR1 SQVTM, CDR2 ANQGSEA. CDR3 coding DNA: TGCAGCGTTGAGGAAGGGATAGATACGCAGTATTTT. It translates to CSVEEGIDTQYF.

In this sample, this clone turned up a few times. J is TRBJ2-5 and V is TRBV5-1, with D perhaps matching TRBD2 (5 bases). Germline V gives CDR1 SGHRS, CDR2 YFSETQ. CDR3 size: 14 residues. Between the trimmed V and J ends, which lost 2 bases and 4 bases, there was a span of 12 bases. In DNA, the CDR3 is TGCGCCAGCAGCTTTGGAGCGGTAGGAGAGACCCAGTACTTC. This encodes CASSFGAVGETQYF.

The rearrangement uses TRBV30 and TRBJ2-7, with TRBD2 matching 7 bases. Germline V gives CDR1 GTSNPN, CDR2 SVGIG (reference sequence). Trimming at V came to 0 bases and at J to 3 bases, leaving 8 bases not matched to a gene. CDR3 size: 15 residues. CDR3 residues: CAWSVRGGSRYEQYF. The CDR3, as DNA: TGTGCCTGGAGTGTACGGGGCGGGAGCCGCTACGAGCAGTACTTC.

V usage is TRBV2 and J usage is TRBJ2-6, with D unresolved. CDR3 size: 15 residues. Germline CDR1 is SNHLY and CDR2 is FYNNEI. Trimming stripped 4 bases from V and 3 bases from J, with 10 bases between. The CDR3 is CASSAAGRGANVLTF. Here the CDR3 DNA reads TGTGCCAGCAGTGCGGCTGGTCGTGGGGCCAACGTCCTGACTTTC.